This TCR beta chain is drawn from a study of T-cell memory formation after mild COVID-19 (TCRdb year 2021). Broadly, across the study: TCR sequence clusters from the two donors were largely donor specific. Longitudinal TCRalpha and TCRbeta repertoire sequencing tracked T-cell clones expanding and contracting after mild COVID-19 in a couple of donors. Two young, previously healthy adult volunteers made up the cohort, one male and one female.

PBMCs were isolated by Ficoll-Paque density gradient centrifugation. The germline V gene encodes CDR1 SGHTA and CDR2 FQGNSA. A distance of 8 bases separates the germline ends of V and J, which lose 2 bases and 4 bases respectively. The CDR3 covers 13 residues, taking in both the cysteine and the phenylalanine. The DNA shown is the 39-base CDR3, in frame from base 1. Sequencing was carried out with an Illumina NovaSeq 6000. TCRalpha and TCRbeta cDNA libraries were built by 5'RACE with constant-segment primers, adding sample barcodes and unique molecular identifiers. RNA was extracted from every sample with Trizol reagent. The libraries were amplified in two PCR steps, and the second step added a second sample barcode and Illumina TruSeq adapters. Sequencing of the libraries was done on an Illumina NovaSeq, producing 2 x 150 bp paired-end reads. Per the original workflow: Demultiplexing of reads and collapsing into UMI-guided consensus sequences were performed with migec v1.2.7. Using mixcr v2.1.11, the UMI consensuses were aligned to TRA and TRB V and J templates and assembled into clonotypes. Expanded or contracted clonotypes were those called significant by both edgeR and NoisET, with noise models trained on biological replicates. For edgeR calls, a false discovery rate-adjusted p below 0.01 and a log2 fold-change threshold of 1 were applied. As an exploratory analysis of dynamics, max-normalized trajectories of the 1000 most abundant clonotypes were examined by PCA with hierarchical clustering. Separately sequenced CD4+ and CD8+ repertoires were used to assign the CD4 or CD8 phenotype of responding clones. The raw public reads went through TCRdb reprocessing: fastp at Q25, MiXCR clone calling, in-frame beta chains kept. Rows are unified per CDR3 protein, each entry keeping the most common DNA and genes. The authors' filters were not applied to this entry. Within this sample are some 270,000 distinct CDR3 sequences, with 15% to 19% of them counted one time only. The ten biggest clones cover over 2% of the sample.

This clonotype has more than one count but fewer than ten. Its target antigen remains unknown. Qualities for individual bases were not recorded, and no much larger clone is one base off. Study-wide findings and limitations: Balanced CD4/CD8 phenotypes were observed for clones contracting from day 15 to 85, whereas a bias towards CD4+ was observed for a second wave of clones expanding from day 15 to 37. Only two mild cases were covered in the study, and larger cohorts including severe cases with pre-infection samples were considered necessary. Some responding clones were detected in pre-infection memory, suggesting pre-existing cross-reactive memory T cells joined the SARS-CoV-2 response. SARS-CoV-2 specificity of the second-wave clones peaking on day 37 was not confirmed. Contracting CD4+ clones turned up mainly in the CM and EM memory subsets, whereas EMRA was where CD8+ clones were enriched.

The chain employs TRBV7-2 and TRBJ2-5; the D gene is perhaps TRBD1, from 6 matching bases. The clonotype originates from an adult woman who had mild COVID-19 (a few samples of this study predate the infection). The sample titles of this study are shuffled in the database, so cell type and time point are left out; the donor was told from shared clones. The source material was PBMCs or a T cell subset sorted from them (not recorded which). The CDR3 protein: CASSLSGAETQYF. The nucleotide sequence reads TGTGCCAGCAGCTTATCAGGGGCAGAGACCCAGTACTTC.